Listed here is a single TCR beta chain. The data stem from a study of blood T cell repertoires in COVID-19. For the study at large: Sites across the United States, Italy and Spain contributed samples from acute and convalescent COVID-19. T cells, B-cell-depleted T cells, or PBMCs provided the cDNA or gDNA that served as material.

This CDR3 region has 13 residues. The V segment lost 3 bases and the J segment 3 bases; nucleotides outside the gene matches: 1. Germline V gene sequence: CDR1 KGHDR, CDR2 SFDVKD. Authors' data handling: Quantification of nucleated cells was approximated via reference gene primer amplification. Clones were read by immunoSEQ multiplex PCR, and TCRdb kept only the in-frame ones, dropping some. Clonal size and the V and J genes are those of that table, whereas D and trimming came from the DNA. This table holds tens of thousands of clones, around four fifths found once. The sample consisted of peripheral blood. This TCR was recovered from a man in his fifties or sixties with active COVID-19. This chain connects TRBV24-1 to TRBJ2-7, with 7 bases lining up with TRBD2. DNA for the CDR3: TGTGCCACCAGTGATGGCGGGAGCTACGAGCAGTACTTC. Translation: CATSDGGSYEQYF.